A single T cell receptor (beta chain) is shown here with its context. Its antigen is unknown. The PCR made use of 60 Vbeta and 13 Jbeta primers. In the source study's methods: An analysis that came later counted some 80 million unique TCR beta chains, approximately 9.9 million shared. The protocol was immunoSEQ multiplex PCR, while the TCRdb copy is restricted to in-frame clones and leaves out a portion. V and J calls and clone size are those listed in that table; D and trimming were worked out from the DNA. The sample consists of 150,000 to 200,000 clones, 80% to 85% of them appearing once. The sample is drawn from a study of cytomegalovirus exposure and HLA in healthy donors. CDR1 and CDR2 from the germline V gene are LNHNV and YYDKDF (reference sequence). Unmatched junction bases numbered 5, after V lost 0 bases and J lost 6 bases. This CDR3 comprises 16 residues. General study findings and limits: Follow-up analysis later connected one missense variant in DCLRE1C with trimming of TCR beta V- and J-genes.

This sequence was found in a woman in her thirties or forties in good health and CMV-seronegative. The genes are TRBV15 and TRBJ1-4, with 9 nucleotides matching TRBD1. What was sequenced was PBMCs. The DNA of the CDR3 is TGTGCCACCAGCAGAGATAGAGGACAGGGGTATGAAAAACTGTTTTTT. It specifies CATSRDRGQGYEKLFF.